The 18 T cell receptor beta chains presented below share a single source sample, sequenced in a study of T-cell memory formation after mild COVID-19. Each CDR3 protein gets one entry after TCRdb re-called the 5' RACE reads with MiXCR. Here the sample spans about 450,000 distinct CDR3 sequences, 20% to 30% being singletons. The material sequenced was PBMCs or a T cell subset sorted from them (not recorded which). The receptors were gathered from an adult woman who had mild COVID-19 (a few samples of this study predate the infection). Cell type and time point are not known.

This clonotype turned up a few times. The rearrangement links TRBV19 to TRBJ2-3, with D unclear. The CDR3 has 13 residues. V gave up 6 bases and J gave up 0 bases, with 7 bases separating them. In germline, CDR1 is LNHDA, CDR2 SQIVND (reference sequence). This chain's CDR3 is CASSGVSTDTQYF. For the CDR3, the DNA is TGTGCCAGTAGCGGCGTTAGCACAGATACGCAGTATTTT. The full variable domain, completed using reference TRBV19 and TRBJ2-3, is DGGITQSPKYLFRKEGQNVTLSCEQNLNHDAMYWYRQDPGQGLRLIYYSQIVNDFQKGDIAEGYSVSREKKESFPLTVTSAQKNPTAFYLCASSGVSTDTQYFGPGTRLTVL.

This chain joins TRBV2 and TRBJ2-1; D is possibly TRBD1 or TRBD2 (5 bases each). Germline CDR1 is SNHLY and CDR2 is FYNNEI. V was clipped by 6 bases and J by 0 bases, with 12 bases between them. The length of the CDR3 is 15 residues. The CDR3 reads CASRAGTSSYNEQFF. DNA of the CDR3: TGTGCCAGCAGAGCCGGGACCAGCTCCTACAATGAGCAGTTCTTC. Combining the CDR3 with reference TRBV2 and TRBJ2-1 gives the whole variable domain EPEVTQTPSHQVTQMGQEVILRCVPISNHLYFYWYRQILGQKVEFLVSFYNNEISEKSEIFDDQFSVERPDGSNFTLKIRSTKLEDSAMYFCASRAGTSSYNEQFFGPGTRLTVL.

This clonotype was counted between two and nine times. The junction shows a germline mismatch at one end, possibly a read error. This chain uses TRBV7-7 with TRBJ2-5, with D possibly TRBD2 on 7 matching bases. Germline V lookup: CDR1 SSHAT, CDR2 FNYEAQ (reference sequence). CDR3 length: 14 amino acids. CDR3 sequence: CASSLNREGETQYF. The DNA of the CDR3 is TGTGCTAGCAGCCTCAACAGGGAGGGGGAGACCCAGTACTTC.

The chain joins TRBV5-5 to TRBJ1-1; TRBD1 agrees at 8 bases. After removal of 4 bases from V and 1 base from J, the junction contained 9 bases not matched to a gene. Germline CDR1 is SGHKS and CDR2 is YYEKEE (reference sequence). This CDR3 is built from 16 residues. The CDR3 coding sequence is TGTGCCAGCAGCCGGAGTATTGGACAGGGGAACACTGAAGCTTTCTTT. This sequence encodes CASSRSIGQGNTEAFF.

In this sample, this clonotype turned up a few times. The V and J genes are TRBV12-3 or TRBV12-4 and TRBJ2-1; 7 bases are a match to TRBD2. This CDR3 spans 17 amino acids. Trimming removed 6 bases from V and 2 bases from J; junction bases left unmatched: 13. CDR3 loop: CASRQSGGSGAYNEQFF. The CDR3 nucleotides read TGTGCCAGCAGACAAAGCGGCGGGAGCGGGGCCTACAATGAGCAGTTCTTC.

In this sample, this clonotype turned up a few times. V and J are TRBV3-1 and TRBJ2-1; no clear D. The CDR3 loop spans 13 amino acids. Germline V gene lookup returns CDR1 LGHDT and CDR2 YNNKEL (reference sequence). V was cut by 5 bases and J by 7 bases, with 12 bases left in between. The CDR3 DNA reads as TGTGCCAGCAGCAAAGCCCCGTTAAATGAGCAGTTCTTC. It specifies CASSKAPLNEQFF.

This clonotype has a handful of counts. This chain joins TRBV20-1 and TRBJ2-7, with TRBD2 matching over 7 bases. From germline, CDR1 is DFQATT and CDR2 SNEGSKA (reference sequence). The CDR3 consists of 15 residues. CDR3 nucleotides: TGCAGGGCGCAGGGCCGCGGGGGATACTCCTACGAGCAGTACTTC. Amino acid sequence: CRAQGRGGYSYEQYF.

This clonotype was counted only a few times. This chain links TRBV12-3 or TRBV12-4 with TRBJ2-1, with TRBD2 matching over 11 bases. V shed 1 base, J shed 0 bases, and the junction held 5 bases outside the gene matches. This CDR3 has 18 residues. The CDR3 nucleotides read TGTGCCAGCAGTTTAGGACTAGCGGGATTTAGCTCCTACAATGAGCAGTTCTTC. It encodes CASSLGLAGFSSYNEQFF.

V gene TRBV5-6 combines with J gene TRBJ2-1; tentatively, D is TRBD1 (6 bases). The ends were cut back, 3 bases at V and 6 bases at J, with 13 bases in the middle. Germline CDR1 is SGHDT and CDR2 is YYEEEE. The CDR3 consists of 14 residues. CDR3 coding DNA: TGTGCCAGCAGCTCAGGGGTGGCAGGCAATGAGCAGTTCTTC. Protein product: CASSSGVAGNEQFF.

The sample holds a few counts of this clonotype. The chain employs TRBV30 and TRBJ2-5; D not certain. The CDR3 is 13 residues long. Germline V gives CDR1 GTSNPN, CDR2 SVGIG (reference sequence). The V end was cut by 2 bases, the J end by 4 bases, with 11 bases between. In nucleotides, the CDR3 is TGTGCCTGGAGTTATCTAGGAAGAGAGACCCAGTACTTC. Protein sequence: CAWSYLGRETQYF.

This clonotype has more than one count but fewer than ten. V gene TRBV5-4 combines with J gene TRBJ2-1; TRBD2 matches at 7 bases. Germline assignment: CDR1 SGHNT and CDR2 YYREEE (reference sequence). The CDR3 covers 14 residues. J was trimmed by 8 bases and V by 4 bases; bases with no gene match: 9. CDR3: CASSTSAGVDEQFF. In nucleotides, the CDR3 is TGTGCCAGCAGCACGAGTGCGGGAGTCGATGAGCAGTTCTTC.

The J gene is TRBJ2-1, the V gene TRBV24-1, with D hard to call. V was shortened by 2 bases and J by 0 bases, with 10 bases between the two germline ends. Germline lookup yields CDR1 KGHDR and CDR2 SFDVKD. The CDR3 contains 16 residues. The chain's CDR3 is CATSDSYMSSYNEQFF. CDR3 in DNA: TGTGCCACCAGTGATTCCTATATGAGCTCCTACAATGAGCAGTTCTTC.

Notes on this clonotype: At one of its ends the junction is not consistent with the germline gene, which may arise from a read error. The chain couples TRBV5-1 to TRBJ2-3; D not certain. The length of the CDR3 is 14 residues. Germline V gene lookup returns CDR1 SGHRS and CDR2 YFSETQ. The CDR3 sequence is CASSLDSVTDTQYF. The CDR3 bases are TGCGCCAGCAGCTTGGACAGTGTTACAGATACGCAGTATTTC. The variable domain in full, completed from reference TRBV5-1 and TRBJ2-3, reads KAGVTQTPRYLIKTRGQQVTLSCSPISGHRSVSWYQQTPGQGLQFLFEYFSETQRNKGNFPGRFSGRQFSNSRSEMNVSTLELGDSALYLCASSLDSVTDTQYFGPGTRLTVL.

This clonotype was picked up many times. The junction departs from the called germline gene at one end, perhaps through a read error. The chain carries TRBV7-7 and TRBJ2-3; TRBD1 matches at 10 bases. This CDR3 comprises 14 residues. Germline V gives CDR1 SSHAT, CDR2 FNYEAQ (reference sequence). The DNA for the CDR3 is TGTGCTAGCAGCCGCGGACAGGGGGCAGATACGCAGTATTTT. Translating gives CASSRGQGADTQYF.

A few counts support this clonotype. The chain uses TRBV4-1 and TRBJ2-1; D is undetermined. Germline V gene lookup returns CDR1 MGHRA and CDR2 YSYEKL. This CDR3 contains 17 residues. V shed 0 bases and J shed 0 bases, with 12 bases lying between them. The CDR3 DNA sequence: TGCGCCAGCAGCCAAGATACCCTGGCTAGCTCCTACAATGAGCAGTTCTTC. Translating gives CASSQDTLASSYNEQFF.

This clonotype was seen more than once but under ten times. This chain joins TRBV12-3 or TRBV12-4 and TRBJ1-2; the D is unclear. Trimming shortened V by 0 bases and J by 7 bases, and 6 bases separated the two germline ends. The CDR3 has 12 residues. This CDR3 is CASSLARGGYTF. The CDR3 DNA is TGTGCCAGCAGTTTAGCGCGGGGTGGCTACACCTTC.

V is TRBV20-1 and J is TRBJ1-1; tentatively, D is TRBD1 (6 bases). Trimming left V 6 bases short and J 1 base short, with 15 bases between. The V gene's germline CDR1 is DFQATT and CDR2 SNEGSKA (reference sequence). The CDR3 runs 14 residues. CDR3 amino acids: CSAPPGTKNTEAFF. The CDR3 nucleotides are TGCAGTGCCCCACCCGGGACAAAGAACACTGAAGCTTTCTTT.

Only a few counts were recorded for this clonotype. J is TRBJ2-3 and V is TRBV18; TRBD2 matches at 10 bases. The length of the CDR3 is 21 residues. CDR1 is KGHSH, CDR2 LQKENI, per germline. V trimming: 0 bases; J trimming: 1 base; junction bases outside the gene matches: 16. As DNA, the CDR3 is TGTGCCAGCTCACCACCCTTCCAGCGGGGGGGCTTGAATCGTGGCACAGATACGCAGTATTTT. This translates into CASSPPFQRGGLNRGTDTQYF.